The following is a T cell receptor (beta chain) sequence with its context. A few counts support this clonotype. This clone's antigen is unknown. Base qualities are not provided; no much larger clone lies one nucleotide away. What this sample's time point label stands for: newly diagnosed GD, antithyroid drugs for less than 3 months. For both TCR sequencing and RNA sequencing, RNA was extracted from PBMCs in TRIzol. The diagnosis of Graves' disease followed American Thyroid Association guidelines. The patients came from an endocrinology department in Xi'an, China. Each patient gave approximately 9.7 milliliters of peripheral blood, collected in an EDTA anticoagulant tube. Ficoll Paque Plus density gradient separation was used to isolate PBMCs, and no additional T cell sorting was done. An Agilent 2100 Bioanalyzer and agarose gel were used to check RNA quality, while a NanoDrop 2000 measured RNA concentration.

V was cut back by 5 bases and J by 0 bases, leaving a gap of 11 bases between them. CDR3 length: 16 amino acids, cysteine to phenylalanine. CDR3 DNA is the only sequence kept; it has 48 bases, read in frame from the first base. From the germline V gene, CDR1 is SGHVS and CDR2 is FQNEAQ. The library was made by multiplex PCR. TCRdb lists the instrument as Illumina HiSeq 4000. iRepertoire HTBI primers and Arm-PCR amplification of CDR3 regions were used to construct TCR beta libraries. Gel purification was performed on PCR products prior to sequencing. On the study's bioinformatics: Across samples, approximately 68 TRBV and 13 to 15 TRBJ segments were identified and used for gene usage analysis of CDR3 amino acid clonotypes. COPE and FqMerger were used to merge the filtered high-quality paired reads into contigs. Contigs were aligned with BLAST to IMGT TRBV, TRBD and TRBJ reference genes, and CDR3 was defined per IMGT. Any clonotype with a frequency above 0.1% was counted as a highly expanded clone. Shannon entropy was used to measure repertoire diversity, and the Gini coefficient was used to measure V-J evenness. Clonotypes shared by more than one individual were considered public. TCRdb reprocessing: public reads trimmed at Q25 with fastp, clones called with MiXCR, in-frame beta chains kept. Rows are combined by CDR3 protein, so each entry shows the most common genes and DNA. V and J calls and clone size were set by TCRdb, not the authors. For this sample the table gives about 530,000 distinct CDR3 sequences, of which 15% to 20% were detected only once. The biggest ten clones account for roughly 25% of the sample.

This entry belongs to a study of regulatory T cells in long-lasting Graves disease (dated by TCRdb to the early 2020s). For the wider study: Antithyroid drugs had been taken for less than 3 months by newly diagnosed Graves' disease patients. Persistent Graves' disease patients were compared with newly diagnosed Graves' disease patients by peripheral blood TCR sequencing and RNA sequencing. The study was registered as a clinical trial and conducted in China. A total of around 35 samples underwent TCR sequencing: some 13 from persistent and some 20 from newly diagnosed Graves' disease patients.

General study outcomes and caveats: Persistent disease showed preferential use of TRBV28, TRBJ1-2 and TRBJ2-5, whereas newly diagnosed disease favored TRBV20-1 and TRBJ2-1. Sequencing and analysis were limited to the TCR beta chain. More public clonotypes were shared among persistent patients (under 3,000) than among newly diagnosed patients (over 900). Only peripheral blood was studied, because thyroid tissue, the primary lesion, was inaccessible. Lower TCR Shannon entropy and fewer highly expanded clones were observed in persistent Graves' disease patients than in newly diagnosed patients, which suggested clonal expansion. As a limitation, the authors acknowledged that the small sample size may reduce accuracy.

The same data also contributed to another study, on T cells in Graves' hyperthyroidism and ophthalmopathy. As noted in the second study: Stable Graves' hyperthyroidism was defined as the absence of progression to ophthalmopathy over 18 months of follow-up. The hyperthyroidism patients were between 18 and 65 years old and newly diagnosed, with a disease duration of less than 2 months. Patients with uncontrolled infections, other autoimmune diseases, pregnancy or lactation were excluded. Diagnoses relied on clinical symptoms, serum thyroxine and TRAb, thyroid ultrasound and orbital computed tomography. A first-round RT-PCR of the TCR CDR3 used the HTBI primer set with the Qiagen OneStep RT-PCR kit. Most expanded thyroid clonotypes (frequency above 0.001) were also found in blood, which suggests that blood repertoires may mirror thyroid immune responses. In cross-validation, a model built on a 13 V-J signature told ophthalmopathy apart from stable hyperthyroidism with roughly 87% sensitivity and about 81% specificity, and in testing the same model reached 80%/75%. In validation, the model predicted progression to ophthalmopathy with around 71% sensitivity and 72% to 85% specificity, a median of 6.5 months before onset. TCR V-J signatures able to tell the groups apart were searched for in a discovery cohort of 95 or so patients, of whom roughly 42 had Graves' ophthalmopathy and around 57 had stable Graves' hyperthyroidism. Whether ophthalmopathy could be predicted prospectively was tested in an independent validation cohort made up of 18 to 20 hyperthyroidism patients plus 17 patients who later progressed to ophthalmopathy. The 100 or so discovery patients were randomly divided into training and test sets at a 7:3 ratio. Thyroid tissue and blood T-cell repertoires from several Graves' hyperthyroidism patients were also compared in the study. After sampling, hyperthyroidism patients received methimazole starting at 30 mg daily, and ophthalmopathy patients received high-dose intravenous methylprednisolone. The libraries were constructed in a second round of multiplex PCR and then size-selected and purified. Sequencing of the libraries was done on an Illumina HiSeq2000 using paired-end 100 bp reads. Raw data were processed with SOAPnuke, discarding reads with adapters, uncalled bases, mean Phred below 15, or no exact constant-primer or identifier match. High-quality paired reads were merged using COPE v1.2.5, and each unique nucleotide sequence was defined as a clonotype. Clonotypes were aligned to IMGT TRBV, TRBD and TRBJ reference segments using MiTCR v1.1. The analysis included only V-J combinations with a frequency above 0.0001, which together covered about 99% of the repertoires. A TCS score was defined as the ratio of F50 (clonal expansion) to E x V (chaos), with BLOSUM62-based TCRdist applied between CDR3 peptides within each V-J. Welch's t-statistics and random forest reduced 514 V-J features to fewer than 15, which were used in a naive Bayes classifier (R e1071). No statistical method was used to fix the sample size in advance, and group allocation was not hidden from the investigators. The paper describes TCR Vbeta CDR3 sequencing of around 140 peripheral blood samples, made up of some 40 ophthalmopathy patients, over 70 hyperthyroidism patients and around 17 progressor patients.

Here the chain combines TRBV7-8 and TRBJ1-6; the D gene cannot be resolved reliably. The sample in question was peripheral blood mononuclear cells (PBMCs), obtained at new diagnosis, from a patient treated with antithyroid drugs. The sequence derives from a middle-aged woman with Graves disease. Donor details come from another sample of the same person, matched by shared clones. The CDR3 protein is CASSLTVSSYNSPLHF. The DNA sequence is as follows: TGTGCCAGCAGCCTTACAGTCAGCTCCTATAATTCACCCCTCCACTTT.